The entry that follows covers one T cell receptor beta chain sequence. Produced via immunoSEQ multiplex PCR; TCRdb's table is partial and in-frame only. This table has more than 60,000 clones, 60% to 80% appearing once. These data are taken from a study of radiotherapy plus CTLA-4 blockade in lung cancer. On the study more broadly: Objective responses occurred in roughly 20% of patients; 25% to 35% had disease control.

The ends were cut back, 4 bases at V and 2 bases at J, with 17 bases in the middle. The CDR3 totals 16 residues. In germline, CDR1 is MGHRA, CDR2 YSYEKL. Here the sequenced sample was peripheral blood, taken from a patient treated with radiotherapy plus ipilimumab. The chain combines TRBV4-1 with TRBJ1-2, with D possibly TRBD1 on 5 matching bases. The source is a human donor with non-small cell lung cancer who had a complete response to radiotherapy plus ipilimumab. In nucleotides, the CDR3 is TGCGCCAGCAGCCGGGCCGCGGGACGCCAAAACTATGGCTACACCTTC. Translating gives CASSRAAGRQNYGYTF.